Sequencing of this TCR beta chain was carried out in a study of regulatory T cells in long-lasting Graves disease. Time point reported: newly diagnosed GD, antithyroid drugs for less than 3 months. The authors made the TCR library using RNA they extracted from PBMCs. Nine milliliters of peripheral blood were taken and placed in EDTA tubes. Library construction for TCR beta used iRepertoire HTBI primers and Arm-PCR of CDR3 regions. A single record per CDR3 protein comes from TCRdb applying MiXCR to the multiplex PCR reads. The sample lists roughly 530,000 distinct CDR3 sequences; 16% were seen once. The same specimen was also included in a second study, on T cells in Graves' hyperthyroidism and ophthalmopathy. From that report: Patients aged 18 to 65 had newly diagnosed hyperthyroidism that had lasted under 2 months. Most clonotypes that expanded in the thyroid above 0.001 also showed up in blood.

The sequences come from peripheral blood mononuclear cells (PBMCs), collected at new diagnosis, from a patient treated with antithyroid drugs. This TCR was recovered from a middle-aged woman with Graves disease.

The CDR3 bases are TGCGCCAGCAGCCAAGGTGTAACTAGCGGGGCCTTCTACAATGAGCAGTTCTTC. Protein sequence: CASSQGVTSGAFYNEQFF. The chain links TRBV4-1 to TRBJ2-1, with 10 bases fitting TRBD2. The germline V gene encodes CDR1 MGHRA and CDR2 YSYEKL. This CDR3 has 18 residues. V lost 1 base and J lost 3; bases outside the gene matches: 9.